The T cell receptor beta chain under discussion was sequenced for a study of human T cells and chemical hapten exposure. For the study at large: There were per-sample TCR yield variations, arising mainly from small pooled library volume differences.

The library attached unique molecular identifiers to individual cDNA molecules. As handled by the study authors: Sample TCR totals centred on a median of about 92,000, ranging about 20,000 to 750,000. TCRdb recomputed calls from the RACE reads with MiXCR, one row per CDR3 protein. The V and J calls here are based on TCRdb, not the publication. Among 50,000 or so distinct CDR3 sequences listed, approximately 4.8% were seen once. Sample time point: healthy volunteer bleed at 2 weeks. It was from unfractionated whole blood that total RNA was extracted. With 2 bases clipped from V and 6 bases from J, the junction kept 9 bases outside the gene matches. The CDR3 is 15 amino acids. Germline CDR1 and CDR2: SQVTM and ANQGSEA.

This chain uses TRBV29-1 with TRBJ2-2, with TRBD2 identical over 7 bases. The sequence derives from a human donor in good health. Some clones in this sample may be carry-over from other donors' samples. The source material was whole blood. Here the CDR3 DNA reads TGCAGCGTTGAATACGCGGGAGTGAGCGCCGGGGAGCTGTTTTTT. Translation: CSVEYAGVSAGELFF.